Below are 18 T cell receptor beta chains sequenced from a single sample in a study of early T cells in non-severe SARS-CoV-2 infection. Each CDR3 protein gets one entry after TCRdb re-called the 5' RACE reads with MiXCR. The sample lists approximately 97,000 distinct CDR3 sequences, more than 9.5% occurring once. The sequences come from whole blood, collected at baseline. These receptors all come from an adult who was a healthcare worker with PCR-confirmed SARS-CoV-2 infection or an uninfected control (not recorded which).

The sample holds a few counts of this clonotype. This chain joins TRBV9 and TRBJ2-3, with TRBD1 as a possible D gene (5 bases). Germline CDR1 reads SGDLS; CDR2 reads YYNGEE. The CDR3 is made up of 17 amino acids. The V end lost 0 bases, the J end lost 4 bases, and 18 bases lay between the germline ends. This CDR3 is CASSVAPRALIPDTQYF. The CDR3 DNA reads TGTGCCAGCAGCGTAGCCCCCAGGGCTCTAATCCCAGATACGCAGTATTTT.

This clonotype was counted a few times. The chain combines TRBV7-2 with TRBJ1-4; 9 bases fit TRBD1. Trimming removed 5 bases from V and 4 bases from J; junction bases left unmatched: 5. Germline CDR1 and CDR2: SGHTA and FQGNSA. The CDR3 runs to 15 residues. The CDR3 region is CASSGRQGVNEKLFF. The CDR3 nucleotides read TGTGCCAGCAGCGGACGACAGGGGGTTAATGAAAAACTGTTTTTT.

This clonotype was detected ten times or more. This rearrangement joins TRBV5-1 to TRBJ1-4, with D maybe TRBD1 (6 bases). Trimming stripped 4 bases from V and 3 bases from J, with 13 bases between. Germline CDR1 reads SGHRS; CDR2 reads YFSETQ. This CDR3 has 15 residues. The CDR3 loop reads CASSPQGTANEKLFF. CDR3 sequence (DNA): TGCGCCAGCAGCCCCCAGGGGACGGCTAATGAAAAACTGTTTTTT. Variable domain in full (rest from reference TRBV5-1 and TRBJ1-4): KAGVTQTPRYLIKTRGQQVTLSCSPISGHRSVSWYQQTPGQGLQFLFEYFSETQRNKGNFPGRFSGRQFSNSRSEMNVSTLELGDSALYLCASSPQGTANEKLFFGSGTQLSVL.

This rearrangement joins TRBV7-9 to TRBJ2-2, with a possible D match to TRBD1 (6 bases). The CDR3 is made up of 16 amino acids. V was trimmed by 5 bases and J by 1 base, leaving 14 bases between them. CDR1 is SEHNR and CDR2 is FQNEAQ in the germline V gene (reference sequence). The CDR3 nucleotides read TGTGCCAGCAGCCTCCCGACAGGAGAGAACACCGGGGAGCTGTTTTTT. As protein: CASSLPTGENTGELFF.

This clonotype was recorded at least ten times. The CDR3 nucleotides read TGCAGCGCTTTAAGACCGGTCAGGGACCCTGAAGCTTTCTTT. Its translation is CSALRPVRDPEAFF. The rearrangement uses TRBV29-1 and TRBJ1-1; possibly TRBD1 for D (5 bases). Germline V gene lookup returns CDR1 SQVTM and CDR2 ANQGSEA. V was shortened by 7 bases and J by 6 bases, with 21 bases between the two germline ends. The CDR3 sequence is 14 residues long.

This clonotype was counted a few times. The genes are TRBV4-2 and TRBJ2-1; no reliable D call. CDR3 length equals 15 residues. The germline V gene encodes CDR1 LGHNA and CDR2 YNFKEQ. Trimming removed 1 base at V and 3 bases at J, with 10 bases between. CDR3 sequence (DNA): TGTGCCAGCAGCCAAGGAAGACCGAACTACAATGAGCAGTTCTTC. As protein: CASSQGRPNYNEQFF.

The chain combines TRBV12-3 or TRBV12-4 with TRBJ2-3, with TRBD2 matching 16 bases. This CDR3 spans 17 amino acids. V lost 4 bases, J lost 2 bases, and 3 bases stayed unmatched. The CDR3 region has the DNA TGTGCCAGCAGTTACGGGACTAGCGGGGGGGACACAGATACGCAGTATTTT. Translation gives CASSYGTSGGDTDTQYF.

The J gene is TRBJ2-1, the V gene TRBV10-3; a weak D match, TRBD1 (6 bases). There are 13 residues in the CDR3. The germline V and J ends were trimmed by 1 base and 5 bases, with 6 bases remaining between them. Germline V gives CDR1 ENHRY, CDR2 SYGVKD. CDR3 protein: CAISEWTDNEQFF. CDR3 DNA sequence: TGTGCCATCAGTGAGTGGACAGACAATGAGCAGTTCTTC.

There are many counts of this clonotype. CDR3 nucleotide sequence: TGTGCCAGCAGCACATCTAGAACAGATACGCAGTATTTT. It specifies CASSTSRTDTQYF. V gene TRBV7-6 combines with J gene TRBJ2-3; D not certain. Trimming pared 5 bases from V and 3 bases from J, leaving 9 bases between. This CDR3 has 13 amino acids. The V gene's germline CDR1 is SGHVS and CDR2 FNYEAQ.

V and J are TRBV30 and TRBJ1-2, with unresolved D. The ends were cut back, 2 bases at V and 2 bases at J, with 12 bases in the middle. The germline gives CDR1 GTSNPN, CDR2 SVGIG (reference sequence). The CDR3 sequence is 14 residues long. The CDR3 is CAWSRAVGNYGYTF. Here the CDR3 DNA reads TGTGCCTGGAGTCGAGCAGTTGGAAACTATGGCTACACCTTC.

This clonotype occurred a few times. The chain joins TRBV30 to TRBJ1-5, with 7 bases fitting TRBD1. The CDR3 runs 14 residues. Trimming took 0 bases from V and 4 from J; bases not matched to a gene: 3. Germline V CDR1 and CDR2: GTSNPN, SVGIG (reference sequence). The CDR3 reads CAWSVGTVNQPQHF. The CDR3 DNA sequence: TGTGCCTGGAGTGTTGGGACAGTAAATCAGCCCCAGCATTTT.

The V call is TRBV19, the J call TRBJ2-1; a possible D gene is TRBD2 (6 bases). The CDR3 consists of 13 residues. V dropped 5 bases and J dropped 6 bases, with 11 bases sitting between them. CDR1 and CDR2 from the germline V gene are LNHDA and SQIVND (reference sequence). CDR3 sequence (DNA): TGTGCCAGTAGTGTCGGGACTCCCAATGAGCAGTTCTTC. This codes for CASSVGTPNEQFF.

This clonotype has ten or more counts. The J gene is TRBJ2-7, the V gene TRBV20-1, with D perhaps matching TRBD1 or TRBD2 (6 bases each). Germline V gene lookup returns CDR1 DFQATT and CDR2 SNEGSKA (reference sequence). The CDR3 runs 14 residues. V was trimmed by 6 bases and J by 0 bases, leaving 15 bases between them. For the CDR3, the DNA is TGCAGTGCGACAAAGGGGGGCAGCTCCTACGAGCAGTACTTC. Its translation is CSATKGGSSYEQYF.

The rearrangement links TRBV2 to TRBJ1-1; D is uncertain. CDR3 size: 13 residues. The V end was cut by 8 bases, the J end by 0 bases, with 10 bases between. Germline V lookup: CDR1 SNHLY, CDR2 FYNNEI. Here the CDR3 reads CASGKAMNTEAFF. The CDR3 DNA reads as TGTGCCAGCGGGAAAGCTATGAACACTGAAGCTTTCTTT. The entire variable domain, with the rest obtained from reference TRBV2 and TRBJ1-1, is as follows: EPEVTQTPSHQVTQMGQEVILRCVPISNHLYFYWYRQILGQKVEFLVSFYNNEISEKSEIFDDQFSVERPDGSNFTLKIRSTKLEDSAMYFCASGKAMNTEAFFGQGTRLTVV.

The chain's CDR3 is CASSLVDADTQYF. DNA for the CDR3: TGTGCCAGCAGCTTAGTAGACGCAGATACGCAGTATTTT. The chain uses TRBV7-8 and TRBJ2-3; the D is unclear. The germline V gene has CDR1 SGHVS and CDR2 FQNEAQ. The CDR3 sequence is 13 residues long. V was shortened by 1 base and J by 4 bases, with 6 bases between the two germline ends.

This chain links TRBV27 with TRBJ2-7; D is tentatively TRBD1 or TRBD2 (5 bases each). V lost 2 bases and J 7 bases, leaving 12 bases between the germline ends. CDR1 MNHEY and CDR2 SMNVEV come from the germline V gene (reference sequence). This CDR3 spans 13 amino acids. The DNA for the CDR3 is TGTGCCAGCAGTTTAACCGGGGCCTCGGAGCAGTACTTC. Protein product: CASSLTGASEQYF.

The chain employs TRBV20-1 and TRBJ1-5, with 7 bases fitting TRBD1. V trimming: 4 bases; J trimming: 4 bases; junction bases outside the gene matches: 1. Germline assignment: CDR1 DFQATT and CDR2 SNEGSKA (reference sequence). The CDR3 is 12 amino acids. The CDR3: CSANRGNQPQHF. Written as DNA, the CDR3 is TGCAGTGCTAACAGGGGAAATCAGCCCCAGCATTTT.

This clonotype has at least ten counts. The V call is TRBV19, the J call TRBJ2-2, with D uncertain. Germline assignment: CDR1 LNHDA and CDR2 SQIVND (reference sequence). Trimming took 1 base from V and 4 from J, leaving 7 bases between them. The CDR3 totals 14 residues. This CDR3 reads CASSIVVSTGELFF. The CDR3 nucleotides are TGTGCCAGTAGTATAGTGGTCTCCACCGGGGAGCTGTTTTTT.